This entry lists 17 T cell receptor beta chains sequenced from one sample in a study of T cell responses to AZD1222 COVID-19 vaccine. Assay used: immunoSEQ multiplex PCR; TCRdb lists only in-frame clones, some missing. The sample lists 130,000 or so clones, 70% to 90% occurring once. The sequenced sample was peripheral blood, obtained on day 0 of AZD1222 vaccination. These receptors were taken from an adult in good health.

The chain is built from TRBV6-2 or TRBV6-3 and TRBJ2-2; 10 bases map to TRBD2. The J segment lost 6 bases and the V segment lost 5 bases, leaving 3 bases of the junction unmatched. The CDR3 runs to 14 residues. In germline, CDR1 is MNHEY, CDR2 SVGEGT. As DNA, the CDR3 is TGTGCCAGCAGTCTAGCGGGAGTGGCCGGGGAGCTGTTTTTT. It yields the protein CASSLAGVAGELFF.

The CDR3 sequence is CASSPLGGHTQYF. The CDR3 nucleotides are TGTGCCAGCAGTCCCCTGGGGGGTCATACGCAGTATTTT. The chain employs TRBV6-2 or TRBV6-3 and TRBJ2-3; tentatively, D is TRBD2 (6 bases). Per germline, CDR1 MNHEY and CDR2 SVGEGT. Deletions cut 5 bases from V and 7 bases from J, with 13 bases between. The CDR3 is 13 residues long.

The CDR3 DNA reads as TGTGCCAGCAGTTCTAGCGGGGGGCCTATCTACGAGCAGTACTTC. Encoded protein: CASSSSGGPIYEQYF. V gene TRBV6-2 or TRBV6-3 combines with J gene TRBJ2-7; 11 positions agree with TRBD2. Germline V CDR1 and CDR2: MNHEY, SVGEGT. V trimming: 4 bases; J trimming: 3 bases; junction bases outside the gene matches: 5. The CDR3 totals 15 residues.

This chain links TRBV19 with TRBJ2-7; D is ambiguous. The V gene lost 3 bases and the J gene lost 1 base, with 7 bases spanning the gap. The germline CDR1 and CDR2 sequences are LNHDA and SQIVND (reference sequence). CDR3 length: 13 residues. This chain's CDR3 is CASSIHGSYEQYF. The CDR3 DNA sequence: TGTGCCAGTAGTATTCACGGGTCCTACGAGCAGTACTTC. The full variable domain, rest sourced from reference TRBV19 and TRBJ2-7, is DGGITQSPKYLFRKEGQNVTLSCEQNLNHDAMYWYRQDPGQGLRLIYYSQIVNDFQKGDIAEGYSVSREKKESFPLTVTSAQKNPTAFYLCASSIHGSYEQYFGPGTRLTVT.

This chain joins TRBV6-4 and TRBJ2-7; D gene uncertain. Germline-derived CDR1 and CDR2 are MRHNA and SNTAGT. V dropped 4 bases and J dropped 2 bases, with 9 bases sitting between them. The CDR3 runs 13 residues. The CDR3 DNA reads TGTGCCAGCAGTGGACGGATTCCCTACGAGCAGTACTTC. It is translated as CASSGRIPYEQYF.

This rearrangement joins TRBV5-1 to TRBJ2-4; D is uncertain. The V gene's germline CDR1 is SGHRS and CDR2 YFSETQ. Trimming pared 0 bases from V and 3 bases from J, leaving 1 base between. This CDR3 has 12 amino acids. CDR3 protein: CASSLDKNIQYF. CDR3 nucleotide sequence: TGCGCCAGCAGCTTGGACAAAAACATTCAGTACTTC. The full variable domain, rest sourced from reference TRBV5-1 and TRBJ2-4, is KAGVTQTPRYLIKTRGQQVTLSCSPISGHRSVSWYQQTPGQGLQFLFEYFSETQRNKGNFPGRFSGRQFSNSRSEMNVSTLELGDSALYLCASSLDKNIQYFGAGTRLSVL.

The V gene is TRBV7-9, the J gene TRBJ1-2, with D uncertain. The CDR3 is 11 amino acids. From germline, CDR1 is SEHNR and CDR2 FQNEAQ (reference sequence). Between the trimmed V and J ends, which lost 0 bases and 7 bases, there was a span of 3 bases. In DNA form, the CDR3 reads TGTGCCAGCAGCTTAGCGGGTGGCTACACCTTC. It specifies CASSLAGGYTF.

This chain connects TRBV27 to TRBJ2-7, with TRBD2 as a possible D gene (5 bases). Trimming took off 6 bases at V and 0 bases at J, with 15 bases between the two ends. This CDR3 spans 15 amino acids. Per germline, CDR1 MNHEY and CDR2 SMNVEV (reference sequence). The CDR3 nucleotides read TGTGCCAGCAGCGCTGGAGGAACATTCTCCTACGAGCAGTACTTC. Its translation: CASSAGGTFSYEQYF.

This sequence joins TRBV9 and TRBJ2-5, with a weak D call TRBD1 (6 bases). Germline V gives CDR1 SGDLS, CDR2 YYNGEE. The CDR3 contains 12 residues. With 6 bases removed from V and 0 bases from J, the gap between germline ends came to 6 bases. The CDR3 DNA reads TGTGCCAGCAAGGGGGACCAAGAGACCCAGTACTTC. Its protein product is CASKGDQETQYF.

V gene TRBV27 combines with J gene TRBJ1-1; TRBD1 is a possible D gene (6 bases). Germline values: CDR1 MNHEY, CDR2 SMNVEV (reference sequence). V gave up 6 bases and J gave up 6 bases, with 14 bases separating them. The CDR3 extends over 13 amino acids. The CDR3 region is CASSPQGWSEAFF. The CDR3 nucleotides are TGTGCCAGCAGCCCACAGGGATGGTCTGAAGCTTTCTTT.

The chain uses TRBV6-2 or TRBV6-3 and TRBJ2-7, with 8 bases that match TRBD2. The CDR3 spans 14 residues. Trimming took 2 bases from V and 5 from J; bases not matched to a gene: 5. Germline V lookup: CDR1 MNHEY, CDR2 SVGEGT. The CDR3 here is CASSYQRENHEQYF. The DNA of the CDR3 is TGTGCCAGCAGTTACCAGCGGGAGAACCACGAGCAGTACTTC.

This chain connects TRBV29-1 to TRBJ2-7; D unclear. Trimming took off 1 base at V and 2 bases at J, with 6 bases between the two ends. CDR3 size: 12 residues. Per the germline V gene, CDR1 is SQVTM and CDR2 is ANQGSEA. The CDR3 reads CSVEGRAYEQYF. CDR3 nucleotides: TGCAGCGTTGAAGGCAGAGCCTACGAGCAGTACTTC.

The J gene is TRBJ2-3, the V gene TRBV7-8; D unclear. The CDR3 is 15 amino acids. Per germline, CDR1 SGHVS and CDR2 FQNEAQ. V was pared by 5 bases and J by 2 bases, with 14 bases between. As DNA, the CDR3 is TGTGCCAGCAGCGCAAATACCGTCGACACAGATACGCAGTATTTT. Protein: CASSANTVDTDTQYF. Combining the CDR3 with reference TRBV7-8 and TRBJ2-3 gives the whole variable domain GAGVSQSPRYKVAKRGQDVALRCDPISGHVSLFWYQQALGQGPEFLTYFQNEAQLDKSGLPSDRFFAERPEGSVSTLKIQRTQQEDSAVYLCASSANTVDTDTQYFGPGTRLTVL.

The chain recombines TRBV6-4 with TRBJ2-5; D perhaps matches TRBD1 (6 bases). Germline CDR1 is MRHNA and CDR2 is SNTAGT. The germline V and J ends were trimmed by 8 bases and 1 base, with 11 bases remaining between them. The CDR3 covers 13 residues. The CDR3 DNA sequence: TGTGCCAGCTCCCCGGACAGCCAAGAGACCCAGTACTTC. Protein: CASSPDSQETQYF.

The chain links TRBV19 to TRBJ1-1, with D unresolved. The ends were cut back, 7 bases at V and 0 bases at J, with 15 bases in the middle. The CDR3 extends over 15 amino acids. The germline V gene encodes CDR1 LNHDA and CDR2 SQIVND (reference sequence). The CDR3 DNA reads TGTGCCAGTAAAAAAGGGAACGATATGAACACTGAAGCTTTCTTT. The encoded protein is CASKKGNDMNTEAFF.

The chain uses TRBV4-3 and TRBJ1-4, with unresolved D. The CDR3 is 19 residues long. Germline-derived CDR1 and CDR2 are LGHNA and YSLEER. V was shortened by 0 bases and J by 0 bases, with 17 bases between the two germline ends. The CDR3 is CASSQEMVAILATNEKLFF. CDR3 coding DNA: TGCGCCAGCAGCCAAGAAATGGTCGCGATTCTGGCAACTAATGAAAAACTGTTTTTT.

This clone was observed a single time. V gene TRBV7-2 combines with J gene TRBJ2-3, with TRBD2 matching over 11 bases. CDR1 is SGHTA, CDR2 FQGNSA, per germline. This CDR3 has 16 amino acids. Trimming at V came to 5 bases and at J to 6 bases, leaving 10 bases not matched to a gene. The CDR3 DNA is TGTGCCAGCAGCCCATCCGGGACTAGCGGAACTGATACGCAGTATTTT. Protein sequence: CASSPSGTSGTDTQYF.